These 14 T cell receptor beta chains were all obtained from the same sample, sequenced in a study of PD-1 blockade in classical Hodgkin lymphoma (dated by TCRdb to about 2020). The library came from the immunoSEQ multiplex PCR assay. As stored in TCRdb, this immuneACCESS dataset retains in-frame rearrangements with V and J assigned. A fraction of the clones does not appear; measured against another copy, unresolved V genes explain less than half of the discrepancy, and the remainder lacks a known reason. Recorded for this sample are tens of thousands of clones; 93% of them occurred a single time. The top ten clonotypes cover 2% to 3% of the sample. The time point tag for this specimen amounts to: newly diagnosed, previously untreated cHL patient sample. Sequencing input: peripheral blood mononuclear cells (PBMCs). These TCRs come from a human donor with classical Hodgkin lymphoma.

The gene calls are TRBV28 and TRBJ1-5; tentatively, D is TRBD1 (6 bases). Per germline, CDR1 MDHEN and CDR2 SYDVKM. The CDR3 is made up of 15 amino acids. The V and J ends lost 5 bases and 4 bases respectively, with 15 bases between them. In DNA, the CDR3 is TGTGCCAGCAGTATGATTCTAGGGGGAAATCAGCCCCAGCATTTT. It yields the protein CASSMILGGNQPQHF. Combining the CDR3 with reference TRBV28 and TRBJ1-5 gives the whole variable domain DVKVTQSSRYLVKRTGEKVFLECVQDMDHENMFWYRQDPGLGLRLIYFSYDVKMKEKGDIPEGYSVSREKKERFSLILESASTNQTSMYLCASSMILGGNQPQHFGDGTRLSIL.

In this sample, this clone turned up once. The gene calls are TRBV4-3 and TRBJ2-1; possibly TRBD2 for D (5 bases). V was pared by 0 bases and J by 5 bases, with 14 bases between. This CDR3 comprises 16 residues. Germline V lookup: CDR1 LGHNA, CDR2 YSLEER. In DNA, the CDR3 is TGCGCCAGCAGCCAAGATGGAGGTCTAGCCCACAATGAGCAGTTCTTC. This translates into CASSQDGGLAHNEQFF.

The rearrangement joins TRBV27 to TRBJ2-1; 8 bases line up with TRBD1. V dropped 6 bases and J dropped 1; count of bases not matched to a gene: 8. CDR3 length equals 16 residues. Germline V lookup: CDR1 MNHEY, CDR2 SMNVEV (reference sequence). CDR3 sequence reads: CASRGFQGASYNEQFF. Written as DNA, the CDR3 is TGTGCCAGCAGGGGATTTCAGGGGGCATCCTACAATGAGCAGTTCTTC.

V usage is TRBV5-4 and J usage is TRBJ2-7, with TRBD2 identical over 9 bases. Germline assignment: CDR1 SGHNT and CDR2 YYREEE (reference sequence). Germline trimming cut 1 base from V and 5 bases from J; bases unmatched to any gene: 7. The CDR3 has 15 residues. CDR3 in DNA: TGTGCCAGCAGCTTGATTGGCGGGAGGGCCGACGAGCAGTACTTC. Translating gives CASSLIGGRADEQYF. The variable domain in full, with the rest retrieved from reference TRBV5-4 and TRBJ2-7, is ETGVTQSPTHLIKTRGQQVTLRCSSQSGHNTVSWYQQALGQGPQFIFQYYREEENGRGNFPPRFSGLQFPNYSSELNVNALELDDSALYLCASSLIGGRADEQYFGPGTRLTVT.

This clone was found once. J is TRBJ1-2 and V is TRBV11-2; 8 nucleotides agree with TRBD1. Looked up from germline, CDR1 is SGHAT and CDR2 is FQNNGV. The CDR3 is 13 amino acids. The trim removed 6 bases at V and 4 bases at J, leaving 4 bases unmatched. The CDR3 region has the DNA TGTGCCAGCAGGTCTACAGGGGGCTATGGCTACACCTTC. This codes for CASRSTGGYGYTF. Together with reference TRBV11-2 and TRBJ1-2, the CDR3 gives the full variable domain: EAGVAQSPRYKIIEKRQSVAFWCNPISGHATLYWYQQILGQGPKLLIQFQNNGVVDDSQLPKDRFSAERLKGVDSTLKIQPAKLEDSAVYLCASRSTGGYGYTFGSGTRLTVV.

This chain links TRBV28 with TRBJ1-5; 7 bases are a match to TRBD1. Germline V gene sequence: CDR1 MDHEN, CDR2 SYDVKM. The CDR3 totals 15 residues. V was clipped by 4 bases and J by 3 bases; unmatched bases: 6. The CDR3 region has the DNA TGTGCCAGCAGTTCCAACAGGGGCCCCAATCAGCCCCAGCATTTT. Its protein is CASSSNRGPNQPQHF.

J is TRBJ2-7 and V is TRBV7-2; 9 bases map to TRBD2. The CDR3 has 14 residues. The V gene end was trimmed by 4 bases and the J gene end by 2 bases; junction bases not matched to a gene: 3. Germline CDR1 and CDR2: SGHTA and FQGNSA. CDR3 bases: TGTGCCAGCAGCTACCTAGCGGGAACCTACGAGCAGTACTTC. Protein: CASSYLAGTYEQYF.

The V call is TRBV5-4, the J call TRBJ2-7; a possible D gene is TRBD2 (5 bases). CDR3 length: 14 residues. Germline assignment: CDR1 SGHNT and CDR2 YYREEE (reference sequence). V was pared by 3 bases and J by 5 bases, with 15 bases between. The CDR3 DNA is TGTGCCAGCAGCTCAGTTGGAGGCTTTGACGAGCAGTACTTC. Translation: CASSSVGGFDEQYF.

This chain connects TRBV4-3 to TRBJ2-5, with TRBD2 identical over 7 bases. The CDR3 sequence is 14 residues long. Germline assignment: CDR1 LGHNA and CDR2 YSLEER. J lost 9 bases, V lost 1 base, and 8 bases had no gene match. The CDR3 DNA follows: TGCGCCAGCAGCCAAGGGGCACAGCGGGGATCCCAGTACTTC. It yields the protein CASSQGAQRGSQYF.

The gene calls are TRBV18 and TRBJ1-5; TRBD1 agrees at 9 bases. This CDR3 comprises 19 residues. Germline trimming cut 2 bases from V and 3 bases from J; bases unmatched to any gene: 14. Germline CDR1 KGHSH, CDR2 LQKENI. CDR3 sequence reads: CASSPYAGTGPNDNQPQHF. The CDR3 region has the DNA TGTGCCAGCTCACCATACGCCGGGACAGGGCCTAATGACAATCAGCCCCAGCATTTT.

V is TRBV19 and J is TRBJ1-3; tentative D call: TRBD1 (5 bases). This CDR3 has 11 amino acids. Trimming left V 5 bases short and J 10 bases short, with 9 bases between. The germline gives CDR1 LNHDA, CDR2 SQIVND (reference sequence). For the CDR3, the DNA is TGTGCCAGTAGTGGGGGTGTAACCATATATTTT. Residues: CASSGGVTIYF.

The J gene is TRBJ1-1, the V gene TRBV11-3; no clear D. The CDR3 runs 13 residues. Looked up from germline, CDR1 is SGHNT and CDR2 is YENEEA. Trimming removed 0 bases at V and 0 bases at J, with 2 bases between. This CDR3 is CASSLDLNTEAFF. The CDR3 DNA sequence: TGTGCCAGCAGCTTAGACCTGAACACTGAAGCTTTCTTT.

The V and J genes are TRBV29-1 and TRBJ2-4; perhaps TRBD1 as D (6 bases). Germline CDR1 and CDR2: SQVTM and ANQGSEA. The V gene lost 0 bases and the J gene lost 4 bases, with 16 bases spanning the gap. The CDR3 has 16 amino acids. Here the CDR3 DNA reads TGCAGCGTTGAAGATCCCCGGTGGGGGCGGAAAAACATTCAGTACTTC. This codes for CSVEDPRWGRKNIQYF.

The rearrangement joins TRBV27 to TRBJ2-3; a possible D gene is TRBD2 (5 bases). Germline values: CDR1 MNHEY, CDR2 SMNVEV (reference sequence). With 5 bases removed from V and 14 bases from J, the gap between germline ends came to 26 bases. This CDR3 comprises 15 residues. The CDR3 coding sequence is TGTGCCAGCAGTCCACAACCAACTCTTCCGGGGTATCTGTATTTT. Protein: CASSPQPTLPGYLYF.